These 14 T cell receptor beta chains share one sample of origin, sequenced in a study of T cell changes during pregnancy in multiple sclerosis. TCRdb's table, derived via immunoSEQ multiplex PCR, lists solely in-frame clones and lacks some. The data show tens of thousands of clones, roughly 92% seen once. Material: CD8+ T cells from peripheral blood mononuclear cells, obtained in the third trimester of pregnancy. The receptor set was obtained from a female donor with multiple sclerosis, enrolled in a pregnancy study.

The chain uses TRBV29-1 and TRBJ2-7, with 8 bases fitting TRBD2. Germline assignment: CDR1 SQVTM and CDR2 ANQGSEA. The CDR3 totals 12 residues. The ends lost 5 bases at V and 3 bases at J; junction bases unmatched: 3. CDR3 loop: CSVPGRGYEQYF. The CDR3 nucleotides read TGCAGCGTTCCCGGGAGGGGCTACGAGCAGTACTTC.

The genes are TRBV5-1 and TRBJ1-5; D ambiguous. Germline assignment: CDR1 SGHRS and CDR2 YFSETQ. Trimming removed 3 bases from V and 6 bases from J, with 16 bases in between. CDR3 size: 15 residues. The CDR3 bases are TGCGCCAGCAGCTCGACTGGAGACGGTAGTCAGCCCCAGCATTTT. Translated: CASSSTGDGSQPQHF. Full variable domain (remainder filled in from reference TRBV5-1 and TRBJ1-5): KAGVTQTPRYLIKTRGQQVTLSCSPISGHRSVSWYQQTPGQGLQFLFEYFSETQRNKGNFPGRFSGRQFSNSRSEMNVSTLELGDSALYLCASSSTGDGSQPQHFGDGTRLSIL.

V is TRBV5-1 and J is TRBJ2-5; 7 bases line up with TRBD1. The CDR3 length is 14 residues. Germline V gives CDR1 SGHRS, CDR2 YFSETQ. V lost 4 bases to trimming and J lost 4 bases; unmatched junction nucleotides: 7. CDR3 residues: CASSPSTGLETQYF. The DNA for the CDR3 is TGCGCCAGCAGCCCATCGACAGGGTTAGAGACCCAGTACTTC. Looking up the rest from reference TRBV5-1 and TRBJ2-5 gives the full variable domain: KAGVTQTPRYLIKTRGQQVTLSCSPISGHRSVSWYQQTPGQGLQFLFEYFSETQRNKGNFPGRFSGRQFSNSRSEMNVSTLELGDSALYLCASSPSTGLETQYFGPGTRLLVL.

This chain connects TRBV27 to TRBJ2-1; D unresolved. V lost 5 bases and J 7 bases, leaving 6 bases between the germline ends. The germline CDR1 and CDR2 sequences are MNHEY and SMNVEV (reference sequence). The CDR3 has 11 residues. DNA of the CDR3: TGTGCCAGCAGTGTTTTAAATGAGCAGTTCTTC. It codes for CASSVLNEQFF.

This clone was counted a single time. The chain recombines TRBV9 with TRBJ1-1, with 10 positions matching TRBD1. Losses at the gene ends were 4 bases for V and 8 bases for J; bases not matched to a gene: 14. This CDR3 spans 16 amino acids. Germline CDR1 and CDR2: SGDLS and YYNGEE. CDR3 sequence reads: CASSPSGQGTSMEAFF. The CDR3 DNA is TGTGCCAGCAGCCCGTCGGGACAGGGGACTTCCATGGAAGCTTTCTTT.

The genes are TRBV11-2 and TRBJ2-7; 12 bases map to TRBD2. The germline gives CDR1 SGHAT, CDR2 FQNNGV. Trimming took 4 bases from V and 1 from J; bases not matched to a gene: 5. CDR3 length: 16 amino acids. The CDR3 reads CASSYYGLAGSYEQYF. The DNA for the CDR3 is TGTGCCAGCAGCTATTACGGACTAGCGGGATCCTACGAGCAGTACTTC.

The rearrangement links TRBV28 to TRBJ1-2, with 9 positions matching TRBD1. The length of the CDR3 is 16 residues. The ends lost 7 bases at V and 8 bases at J; junction bases unmatched: 17. Germline CDR1 and CDR2: MDHEN and SYDVKM. The CDR3: CASTPETGTGHFGYTF. The CDR3 coding sequence is TGTGCCAGCACACCGGAGACCGGGACAGGGCACTTCGGCTACACCTTC.

The chain carries TRBV10-3 and TRBJ2-7, with 11 bases lining up with TRBD1. The CDR3 totals 17 residues. V shed 0 bases, J shed 4 bases, and the junction held 8 bases outside the gene matches. CDR1 is ENHRY, CDR2 SYGVKD, per germline. The CDR3 DNA is TGTGCCATCAGTGAGTCGGGCTGGGGGACAGGGGGTTACGAGCAGTACTTC. Translating gives CAISESGWGTGGYEQYF.

The V and J genes are TRBV7-9 and TRBJ2-5; 10 nucleotides line up with TRBD2. With V trimmed by 1 base and J by 2 bases, 10 bases remained unmatched. There are 18 residues in the CDR3. Germline V gives CDR1 SEHNR, CDR2 FQNEAQ (reference sequence). The DNA of the CDR3 is TGTGCCAGCAGCTTAGGAAGTTTTGGGACTAGCGTACAAGAGACCCAGTACTTC. The encoded protein is CASSLGSFGTSVQETQYF.

V and J are TRBV11-2 and TRBJ2-3; TRBD1 agrees at 7 bases. The CDR3 sequence is 16 residues long. CDR1 SGHAT and CDR2 FQNNGV come from the germline V gene. After removal of 6 bases from V and 4 bases from J, the junction contained 13 bases not matched to a gene. The CDR3 DNA sequence: TGTGCCAGCAGTCGACCGACAGGGCGTTATTCAGATACGCAGTATTTT. This translates into CASSRPTGRYSDTQYF.

This chain joins TRBV9 and TRBJ2-1; 14 bases are shared with TRBD2. J gave up 6 bases and V 0 bases, and 5 bases lay outside the gene matches. Germline-derived CDR1 and CDR2 are SGDLS and YYNGEE. CDR3 length: 17 amino acids. The CDR3 sequence: CASSVAGGTSGSNEQFF. CDR3 sequence (DNA): TGTGCCAGCAGCGTAGCGGGAGGGACTAGCGGGAGCAATGAGCAGTTCTTC. Full variable domain (rest looked up from reference TRBV9 and TRBJ2-1): DSGVTQTPKHLITATGQRVTLRCSPRSGDLSVYWYQQSLDQGLQFLIQYYNGEERAKGNILERFSAQQFPDLHSELNLSSLELGDSALYFCASSVAGGTSGSNEQFFGPGTRLTVL.

The V call is TRBV6-1, the J call TRBJ1-3; no reliable D call. V lost 4 bases and J lost 0, with 16 bases in between. The CDR3 is made up of 17 amino acids. Germline V CDR1 and CDR2: MNHNS, SASEGT. The CDR3 DNA reads TGTGCCAGCAGTGTCTTTTGGGAGGACCACTCTGGAAACACCATATATTTT. It yields the protein CASSVFWEDHSGNTIYF.

The V gene is TRBV7-2, the J gene TRBJ1-2; tentative D call: TRBD1 (6 bases). The CDR3 is 17 residues long. CDR1 and CDR2 (germline): SGHTA, FQGNSA. V lost 3 bases, J lost 3 bases, and 20 bases lay in between. CDR3 protein: CASSFYTGGGVDYGYTF. In nucleotides, the CDR3 is TGTGCCAGCAGCTTTTATACCGGTGGGGGCGTGGACTATGGCTACACCTTC. Supplemented by reference TRBV7-2 and TRBJ1-2, the full variable domain reads GAGVSQSPSNKVTEKGKDVELRCDPISGHTALYWYRQSLGQGLEFLIYFQGNSAPDKSGLPSDRFSAERTGGSVSTLTIQRTQQEDSAVYLCASSFYTGGGVDYGYTFGSGTRLTVV.

The sample holds a few counts of this clone. The rearrangement joins TRBV7-9 to TRBJ2-2; no reliable D call. The CDR3 has 12 residues. Germline loops: CDR1 SEHNR, CDR2 FQNEAQ (reference sequence). With 2 bases removed from V and 8 bases from J, the gap between germline ends came to 6 bases. The CDR3 bases are TGTGCCAGCAGCTTACGGTCTGGGGAGCTGTTTTTT. Amino acid sequence: CASSLRSGELFF.